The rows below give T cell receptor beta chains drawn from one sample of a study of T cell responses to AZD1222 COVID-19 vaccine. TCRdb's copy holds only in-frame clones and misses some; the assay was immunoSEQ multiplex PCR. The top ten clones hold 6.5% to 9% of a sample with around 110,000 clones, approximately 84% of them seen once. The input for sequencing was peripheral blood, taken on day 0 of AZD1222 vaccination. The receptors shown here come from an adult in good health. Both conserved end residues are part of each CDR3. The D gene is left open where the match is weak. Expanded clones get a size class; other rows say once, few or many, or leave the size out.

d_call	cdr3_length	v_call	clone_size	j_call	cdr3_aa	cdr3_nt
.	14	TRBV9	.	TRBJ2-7	CASSVSVQTYEQYF	TGTGCCAGCAGCGTTTCCGTGCAGACCTACGAGCAGTACTTC
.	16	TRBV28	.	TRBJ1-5	CASSFVRGQSNQPQHF	TGTGCCAGCAGTTTTGTGCGCGGACAGAGCAATCAGCCCCAGCATTTT
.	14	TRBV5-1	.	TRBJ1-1	CASRTSGTATEAFF	TGCGCCAGCAGAACCTCTGGGACGGCCACTGAAGCTTTCTTT
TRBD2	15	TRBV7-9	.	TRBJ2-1	CASLYLGGGDNEQFF	TGTGCCAGCCTCTATCTCGGTGGGGGGGACAATGAGCAGTTCTTC
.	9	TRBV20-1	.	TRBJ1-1	CSASREAFF	TGCAGTGCTAGCAGGGAGGCTTTCTTT
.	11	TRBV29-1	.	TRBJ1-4	CSVGLNEKLFF	TGCAGCGTTGGTCTTAATGAAAAACTGTTTTTT
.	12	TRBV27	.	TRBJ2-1	CASSLWSGEQFF	TGTGCCAGCAGTTTATGGTCGGGTGAGCAGTTCTTC
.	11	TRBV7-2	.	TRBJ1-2	CASSTIDGYTF	TGTGCCAGCAGCACCATTGATGGCTACACCTTC
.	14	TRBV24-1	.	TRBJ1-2	CATSDSGGVGGYTF	TGTGCCACCAGTGATTCGGGCGGGGTCGGTGGCTACACCTTC
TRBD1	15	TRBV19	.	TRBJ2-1	CASGTRDRDYNEQFF	TGTGCCAGTGGTACCCGGGACAGGGATTACAATGAGCAGTTCTTC
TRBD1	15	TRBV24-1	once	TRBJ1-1	CATSDTGQGVTEAFF	TGTGCCACCAGTGATACCGGACAGGGGGTCACTGAAGCTTTCTTT
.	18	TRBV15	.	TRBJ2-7	CATSKSPDLGEDHYEQYF	TGTGCCACCAGCAAGAGCCCTGACTTGGGAGAGGACCACTACGAGCAGTACTTC
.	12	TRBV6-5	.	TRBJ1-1	CASISQWTEAFF	TGTGCCAGCATCTCGCAATGGACTGAAGCTTTCTTT
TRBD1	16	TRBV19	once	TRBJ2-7	CASSTPPVGQKNEQYF	TGTGCCAGTAGTACCCCCCCCGTGGGACAGAAAAACGAGCAGTACTTC
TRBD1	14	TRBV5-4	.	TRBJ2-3	CASSGEDRVDTQYF	TGTGCCAGCAGCGGGGAGGACAGGGTAGATACGCAGTATTTT
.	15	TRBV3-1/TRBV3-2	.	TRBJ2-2	CASSQYGRNTGELFF	TGTGCCAGCAGCCAATATGGCAGGAACACCGGGGAGCTGTTTTTT
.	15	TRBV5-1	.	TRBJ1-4	CASSAWSGVNEKLFF	TGCGCCAGCTCAGCTTGGTCAGGGGTAAATGAAAAACTGTTTTTT
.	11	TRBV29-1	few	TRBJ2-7	CSVEASSEKYF	TGCAGCGTTGAAGCAAGTTCGGAAAAGTACTTC
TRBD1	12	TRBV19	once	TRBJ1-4	CASSIWTGKLFF	TGTGCCAGTAGTATCTGGACAGGAAAACTGTTTTTT
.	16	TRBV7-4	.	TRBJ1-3	CASSASGRVSGNTIYF	TGTGCCAGCAGCGCATCTGGACGGGTCTCTGGAAACACCATATATTTT
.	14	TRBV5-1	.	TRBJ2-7	CASSSAGDAYEQYF	TGCGCCAGCAGCTCGGCAGGGGATGCCTACGAGCAGTACTTC
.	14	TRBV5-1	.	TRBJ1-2	CASSLDQGQSGYTF	TGCGCCAGCAGCTTGGATCAGGGGCAGAGTGGCTACACCTTC
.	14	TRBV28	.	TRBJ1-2	CASSFPRPANGYTF	TGTGCCAGCAGCTTCCCCCGCCCGGCGAATGGCTACACCTTC
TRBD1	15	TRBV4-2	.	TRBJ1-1	CASSQTRDSLPEAFF	TGTGCCAGCAGCCAAACGCGGGACAGCTTACCTGAAGCTTTCTTT
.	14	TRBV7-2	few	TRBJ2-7	CASSPQHGSYEQYF	TGTGCCAGCAGCCCCCAACACGGATCCTACGAGCAGTACTTC
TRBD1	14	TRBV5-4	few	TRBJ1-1	CASSLWTGLPEAFF	TGTGCCAGCAGCTTATGGACAGGGTTGCCTGAAGCTTTCTTT
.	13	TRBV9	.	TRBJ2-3	CASSTGGPDTQYF	TGTGCCAGCAGCACCGGAGGCCCCGATACGCAGTATTTT
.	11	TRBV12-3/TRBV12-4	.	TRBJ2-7	CASSPDYEQYF	TGTGCCAGCAGTCCCGACTACGAGCAGTACTTC
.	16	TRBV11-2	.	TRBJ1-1	CASRAGQGRGNTEAFF	TGTGCCAGCAGGGCGGGCCAGGGCCGGGGGAACACTGAAGCTTTCTTT
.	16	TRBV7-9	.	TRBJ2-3	CASSRAAGGMTDTQYF	TGTGCCAGCAGCCGCGCTGCAGGGGGGATGACAGATACGCAGTATTTT
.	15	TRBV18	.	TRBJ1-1	CASSPPAGVRTEAFF	TGTGCCAGCTCACCACCAGCCGGGGTTCGGACTGAAGCTTTCTTT
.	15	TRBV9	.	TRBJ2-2	CASSRSQANTGELFF	TGTGCCAGCAGCCGTAGCCAGGCGAACACCGGGGAGCTGTTTTTT
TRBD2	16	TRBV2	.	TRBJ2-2	CASRTSGGSFTGELFF	TGTGCCAGCCGGACTAGCGGGGGGTCTTTTACCGGGGAGCTGTTTTTT
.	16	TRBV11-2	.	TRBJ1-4	CASSPRDRSTREKLFF	TGTGCCAGCAGCCCCAGGGACCGCTCAACCCGGGAAAAACTGTTTTTT
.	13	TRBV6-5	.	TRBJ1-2	CASSYSSNYGYTF	TGTGCCAGCAGTTACTCCAGTAACTATGGCTACACCTTC
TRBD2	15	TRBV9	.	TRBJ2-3	CASSVGLAGGDTQYF	TGTGCCAGCAGCGTTGGACTAGCGGGGGGTGATACGCAGTATTTT
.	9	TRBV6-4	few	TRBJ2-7	CAIRRRQYF	TGTGCCATACGACGGCGGCAGTACTTC
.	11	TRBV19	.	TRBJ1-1	CASSRSQAAFF	TGTGCCAGTAGTCGGTCTCAAGCAGCTTTCTTT
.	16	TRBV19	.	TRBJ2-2	CASSSNLEFNTGELFF	TGTGCCAGTAGTAGTAACTTGGAGTTTAACACCGGGGAGCTGTTTTTT
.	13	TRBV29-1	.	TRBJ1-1	CSVETAGRVEAFF	TGCAGCGTTGAGACGGCAGGAAGAGTTGAAGCTTTCTTT
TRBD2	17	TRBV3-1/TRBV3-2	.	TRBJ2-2	CASSHQRASGRSGELFF	TGTGCCAGCAGCCACCAAAGGGCTAGCGGGAGGTCCGGGGAGCTGTTTTTT
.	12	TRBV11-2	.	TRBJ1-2	CASSLEGYGYTF	TGTGCCAGCAGCTTAGAAGGCTATGGCTACACCTTC
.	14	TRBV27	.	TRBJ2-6	CASSELSGANVLTF	TGTGCCAGCAGTGAACTCTCTGGGGCCAACGTCCTGACTTTC
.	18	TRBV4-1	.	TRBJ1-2	CASSQDRFPGDNGYGYTF	TGCGCCAGCAGCCAAGATAGGTTCCCAGGGGATAACGGCTATGGCTACACCTTC
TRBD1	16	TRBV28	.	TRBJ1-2	CASSLLPGQLRVGYTF	TGTGCCAGCAGTTTACTCCCGGGACAGCTAAGGGTTGGCTACACCTTC
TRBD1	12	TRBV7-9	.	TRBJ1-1	CASSDPGQEAFF	TGTGCCAGCAGCGACCCGGGACAGGAAGCTTTCTTT
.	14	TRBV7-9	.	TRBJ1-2	CASSLEISSYGYTF	TGTGCCAGCAGCTTAGAGATAAGCTCTTATGGCTACACCTTC
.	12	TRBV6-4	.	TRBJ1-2	CATADGNYGYTF	TGTGCCACCGCCGACGGGAACTATGGCTACACCTTC